This entry lists 6 T cell receptor beta chains sequenced from one sample in a study of technical replicates of blood from a few donors. The assay was immunoSEQ multiplex PCR, and TCRdb's table has in-frame clones only and misses some. Seen here are about 97,000 clones, 96% observed once, and the top ten hold approximately 0.2%. Material for sequencing was T cells isolated from PBMCs. The source of these receptors is a human donor in good health.

This clone appeared a few times. This rearrangement joins TRBV30 to TRBJ1-1; D unresolved. The CDR3 is 11 residues long. V was trimmed by 4 bases and J by 0 bases, leaving 3 bases between them. Germline lookup yields CDR1 GTSNPN and CDR2 SVGIG (reference sequence). The CDR3: CAWTVNTEAFF. The CDR3 DNA reads as TGTGCCTGGACAGTGAACACTGAAGCTTTCTTT.

This clone appeared once. This chain joins TRBV5-1 and TRBJ2-6, with 8 nucleotides matching TRBD1. The CDR3 is 18 amino acids. Germline V gene sequence: CDR1 SGHRS, CDR2 YFSETQ. V was clipped by 5 bases and J by 3 bases; unmatched bases: 13. CDR3: CASSYNPGGSYGANVLTF. As DNA, the CDR3 is TGCGCCAGCAGTTACAACCCAGGGGGCTCATATGGGGCCAACGTCCTGACTTTC.

The genes are TRBV27 and TRBJ1-2; TRBD1 might be the D (5 bases). V was clipped by 8 bases and J by 5 bases, with 18 bases between them. The CDR3 sequence is 14 residues long. Per the germline V gene, CDR1 is MNHEY and CDR2 is SMNVEV (reference sequence). CDR3 nucleotides: TGTGCCAGCGGGGTAGGGGCTGGGTGGTATGGCTACACCTTC. The encoded protein is CASGVGAGWYGYTF.

The genes are TRBV4-1 and TRBJ2-1; 13 bases align to TRBD2. The CDR3 runs 18 residues. From germline, CDR1 is MGHRA and CDR2 YSYEKL. V was pared by 4 bases and J by 2 bases, with 8 bases of the junction left unmatched. Here the CDR3 DNA reads TGCGCCAGCAGCCCTACTCAGGGACTAGCGGGGCCCTACAATGAGCAGTTCTTC. Its translation: CASSPTQGLAGPYNEQFF.

The gene calls are TRBV2 and TRBJ2-1, with TRBD2 as a possible D gene (6 bases). CDR3 length equals 16 residues. V was clipped by 3 bases and J by 6 bases, with 18 bases between them. Germline values: CDR1 SNHLY, CDR2 FYNNEI. CDR3 sequence: CASSEAGPGLANEQFF. CDR3 DNA: TGTGCCAGCAGTGAGGCGGGACCTGGACTTGCCAATGAGCAGTTCTTC.

The chain joins TRBV27 to TRBJ2-2; 9 nucleotides line up with TRBD2. V lost 2 bases, J lost 4 bases, and 2 bases stayed unmatched. CDR3 length: 15 amino acids. CDR1 is MNHEY, CDR2 SMNVEV, per germline (reference sequence). CDR3 residues: CASSLAGGVTGELFF. The CDR3 DNA reads as TGTGCCAGCAGTTTAGCGGGAGGGGTCACCGGGGAGCTGTTTTTT.